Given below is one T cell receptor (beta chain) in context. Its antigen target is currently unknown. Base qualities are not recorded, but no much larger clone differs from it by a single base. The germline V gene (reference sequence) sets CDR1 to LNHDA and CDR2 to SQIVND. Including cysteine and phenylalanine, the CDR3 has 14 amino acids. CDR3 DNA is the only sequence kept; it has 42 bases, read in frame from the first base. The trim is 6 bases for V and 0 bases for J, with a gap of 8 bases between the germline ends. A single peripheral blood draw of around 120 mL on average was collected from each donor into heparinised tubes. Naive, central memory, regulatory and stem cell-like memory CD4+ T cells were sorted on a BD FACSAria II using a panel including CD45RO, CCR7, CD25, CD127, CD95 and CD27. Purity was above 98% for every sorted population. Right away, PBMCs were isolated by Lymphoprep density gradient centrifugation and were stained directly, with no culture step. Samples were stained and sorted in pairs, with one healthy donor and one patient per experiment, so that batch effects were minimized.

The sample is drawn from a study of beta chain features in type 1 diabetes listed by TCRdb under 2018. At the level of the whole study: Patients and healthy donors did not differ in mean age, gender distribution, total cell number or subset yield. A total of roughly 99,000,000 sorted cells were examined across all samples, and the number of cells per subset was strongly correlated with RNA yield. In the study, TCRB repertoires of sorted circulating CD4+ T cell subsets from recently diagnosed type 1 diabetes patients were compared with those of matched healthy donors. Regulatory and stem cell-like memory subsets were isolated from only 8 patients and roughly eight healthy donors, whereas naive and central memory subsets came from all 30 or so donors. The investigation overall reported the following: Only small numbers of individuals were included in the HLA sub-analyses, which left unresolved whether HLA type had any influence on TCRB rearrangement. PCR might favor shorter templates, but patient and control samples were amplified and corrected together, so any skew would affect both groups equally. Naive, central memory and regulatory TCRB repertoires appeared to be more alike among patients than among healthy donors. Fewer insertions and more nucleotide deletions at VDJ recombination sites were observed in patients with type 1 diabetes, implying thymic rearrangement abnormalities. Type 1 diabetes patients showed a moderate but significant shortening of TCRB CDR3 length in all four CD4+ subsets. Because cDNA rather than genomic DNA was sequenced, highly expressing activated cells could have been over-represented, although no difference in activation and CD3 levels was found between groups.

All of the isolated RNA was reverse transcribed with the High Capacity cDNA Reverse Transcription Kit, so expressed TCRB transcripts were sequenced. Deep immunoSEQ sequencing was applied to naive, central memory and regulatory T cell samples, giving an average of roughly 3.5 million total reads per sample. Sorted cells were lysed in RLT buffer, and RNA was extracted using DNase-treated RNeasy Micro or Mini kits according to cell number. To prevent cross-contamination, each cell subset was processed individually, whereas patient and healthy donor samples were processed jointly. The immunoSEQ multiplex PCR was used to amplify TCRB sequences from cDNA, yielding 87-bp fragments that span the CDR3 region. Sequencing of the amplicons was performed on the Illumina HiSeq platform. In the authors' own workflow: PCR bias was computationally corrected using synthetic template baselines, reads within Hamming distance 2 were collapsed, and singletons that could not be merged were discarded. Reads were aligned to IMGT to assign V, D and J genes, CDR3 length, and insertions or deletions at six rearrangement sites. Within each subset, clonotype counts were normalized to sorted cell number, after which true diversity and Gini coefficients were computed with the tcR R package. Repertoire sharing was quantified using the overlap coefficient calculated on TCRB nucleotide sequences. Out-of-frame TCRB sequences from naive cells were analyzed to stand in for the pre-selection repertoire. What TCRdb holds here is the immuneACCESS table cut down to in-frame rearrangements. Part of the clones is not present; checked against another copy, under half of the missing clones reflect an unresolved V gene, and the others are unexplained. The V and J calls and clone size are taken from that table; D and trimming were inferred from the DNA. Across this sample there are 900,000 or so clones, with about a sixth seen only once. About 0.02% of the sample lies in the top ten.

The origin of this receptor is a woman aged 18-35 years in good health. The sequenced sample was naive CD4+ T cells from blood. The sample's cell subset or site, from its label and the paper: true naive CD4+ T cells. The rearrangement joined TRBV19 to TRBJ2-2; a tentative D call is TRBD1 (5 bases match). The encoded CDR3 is CASSRQTNTGELFF. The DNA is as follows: TGTGCCAGTAGCCGACAGACGAACACCGGGGAGCTGTTTTTT.